The sequence of this TCR beta chain was determined in a study of PD-1 blockade in classical Hodgkin lymphoma. The sample's time point: cycle 4 day 1 (C4D1), after around six weeks of nivolumab. In every patient, relapse followed autologous stem cell transplantation, while exposure to brentuximab vedotin differed. This CDR3 contains 15 residues. Germline loops: CDR1 GTSNPN, CDR2 SVGIG (reference sequence). Between the trimmed V and J ends, which lost 1 base and 1 base, there was a span of 11 bases. This table comes from immunoSEQ multiplex PCR, and its TCRdb copy is limited to in-frame clones, with some not included. The profile shows nearly 20,000 clones, about 80% of them singletons.

This sequence joins TRBV30 and TRBJ1-5; D is unclear. The origin of this receptor is a human donor with classical Hodgkin lymphoma. This sample comprised peripheral blood mononuclear cells (PBMCs), obtained before the fourth cycle of nivolumab. CDR3 region: CAWSGVQVSNQPQHF. DNA for the CDR3: TGTGCCTGGAGTGGGGTACAAGTAAGCAATCAGCCCCAGCATTTT.